These T cell receptor beta chains were read from a single sample in a study of a mutant IDH1 vaccine in newly diagnosed glioma. These receptors' antigens are unknown. The repertoire was sequenced with immunoSEQ multiplex PCR; TCRdb's copy has only in-frame clones and lacks some. The sample holds under 70,000 clones; around 80% are singletons and the top ten take approximately 3.1%. The sample here was PBMCs, taken from a glioma patient whose treatment included an IDH1 peptide vaccine. All receptors derive from a man aged 25-40 years with glioma. Each CDR3 is given without its conserved first and last residue. Some rows mark clone size as missing; the rest say once, few, many or name a class of expanded clone.

TRBV5-3 | NA | 19 | ARSLEREVTKPGQKNTEAF
TRBV6-5 | NA | 12 | ASRASSTAYEQY
TRBV18 | NA | 15 | ASSPPGQHLGNTEAF
TRBV9 | NA | 12 | ASSARGGNYGYT
TRBV18 | NA | 14 | ASSPRLGTNTGELF
TRBV4-1 | NA | 14 | ASSQQPGQGNSPLH
TRBV18 | NA | 14 | ASSPKGVGGNQPQH
TRBV2 | NA | 11 | ASSEPISYEQY
TRBV19 | NA | 13 | ASSMPRGQGDGYT
TRBV19 | NA | 12 | ASSAILVSDTQY
TRBV7-9 | NA | 14 | ASSSQGRLTGNTIY
TRBV5-1 | NA | 13 | ASSLELAGGNEQF
TRBV28 | NA | 11 | ASSFGGVNGYT
TRBV7-6 | NA | 13 | ASNPGQGATGELF
TRBV28 | NA | 13 | ASSFGGAGNYGYT
TRBV7-9 | NA | 13 | ASSLAGQGAQTQY
TRBV5-1 | NA | 12 | ASSSDGQTYEQY
TRBV5-6 | NA | 16 | ASRQGAGVANHNNEQF
TRBV7-8 | NA | 15 | ASSLLVGSLRDQPQH
TRBV9 | NA | 12 | ASSKGHLNTEAF
TRBV11-2 | NA | 12 | ASSLLPGNQPQH
TRBV7-9 | NA | 14 | ASRQAGGGSSYEQY
TRBV6-1 | NA | 9 | VSSKLVPQY
TRBV5-6 | NA | 13 | ASSLIAGGRETQY
TRBV15 | NA | 13 | ATSRGQGGYQPQH
TRBV27 | NA | 12 | ASSSTGPSSPLH
TRBV18 | NA | 15 | ASSPPRAGRSYNEQF
TRBV2 | few | 11 | ASSWTGIGGYT
TRBV9 | NA | 14 | ASSVMGGSSGNTIY
TRBV19 | few | 11 | ASRGQANQPQH
TRBV29-1 | NA | 12 | SSRTSGGFNEQF
TRBV5-4 | once | 17 | ASSLEARLAGAEQETQY